The 20 T cell receptor beta chains below were found in one sample sequenced in a study of T-cell memory formation after mild COVID-19. TCRdb re-analysed the 5' RACE reads in MiXCR, keeping a single row per CDR3 protein. The table includes about 160,000 distinct CDR3 sequences, roughly 30% detected once. Sequencing was performed on PBMCs or a T cell subset sorted from them (not recorded which). The receptor set was obtained from an adult woman who had mild COVID-19 (a few samples of this study predate the infection). Cell type and time point are not known.

The J gene is TRBJ1-2, the V gene TRBV9; D is perhaps TRBD1 (6 bases). CDR3 length: 16 residues. CDR1 and CDR2 from the germline V gene are SGDLS and YYNGEE. Trimming shortened V by 4 bases and J by 4 bases, and 20 bases separated the two germline ends. DNA of the CDR3: TGTGCCAGCAGCCATAATTCACAGGGTACGGGCTATGGCTACACCTTC. Translation gives CASSHNSQGTGYGYTF.

This clonotype has just a few counts. The gene calls are TRBV5-8 and TRBJ2-1, with D unresolved. Trimming stripped 0 bases from V and 6 bases from J, with 13 bases between. The CDR3 is made up of 15 amino acids. Per the germline V gene, CDR1 is SGHTS and CDR2 is YDEGEE. For the CDR3, the DNA is TGTGCCAGCAGCTTGGTAGGACCATGGGGCAATGAGCAGTTCTTC. It yields the protein CASSLVGPWGNEQFF.

J is TRBJ2-2 and V is TRBV3-1, with D unclear. Trimming took 4 bases from V and 4 from J, leaving 13 bases between them. This CDR3 region has 15 residues. Germline CDR1 LGHDT, CDR2 YNNKEL (reference sequence). CDR3 sequence: CASSPALDGTGELFF. As DNA, the CDR3 is TGTGCCAGCAGCCCAGCGTTGGACGGCACCGGGGAGCTGTTTTTT.

This clonotype was counted a single time. CDR3 sequence reads: CASSPGSRPDEQFF. CDR3 nucleotides: TGCGCCAGCAGCCCGGGTTCCCGACCCGATGAGCAGTTCTTC. The rearrangement uses TRBV4-3 and TRBJ2-1; D gene uncertain. The CDR3 is made up of 14 amino acids. Germline V gene sequence: CDR1 LGHNA, CDR2 YSLEER. The ends were cut back, 4 bases at V and 8 bases at J, with 15 bases in the middle.

The chain links TRBV24-1 to TRBJ2-5; no definite D call. Germline V gives CDR1 KGHDR, CDR2 SFDVKD. The CDR3 is 13 amino acids. V was shortened by 2 bases and J by 8 bases, with 11 bases between the two germline ends. DNA of the CDR3: TGTGCCACCAGTGATTGGCCCCTGAGCACCCAGTACTTC. Residues: CATSDWPLSTQYF.

The V gene is TRBV29-1, the J gene TRBJ1-2; D unclear. CDR1 is SQVTM, CDR2 ANQGSEA, per germline. The V end was cut by 4 bases, the J end by 5 bases, with 11 bases between. The CDR3 consists of 12 residues. In DNA, the CDR3 is TGCAGCGTTGGGTCTGCAGAGTATGGCTACACCTTC. Protein: CSVGSAEYGYTF.

The sample holds many counts of this clonotype. The gene calls are TRBV6-5 and TRBJ2-1, with TRBD2 identical over 8 bases. In germline, CDR1 is MNHEY, CDR2 SVGAGI. This CDR3 is built from 13 residues. The J segment lost 7 bases and the V segment lost 7 bases, leaving 6 bases of the junction unmatched. CDR3 in DNA: TGTGCCAGCAAGAGCGGGAGATATAATGAGCAGTTCTTC. Protein sequence: CASKSGRYNEQFF.

The rearrangement links TRBV5-1 to TRBJ1-1, with a tentative D call TRBD1 (5 bases). Germline V CDR1 and CDR2: SGHRS, YFSETQ. Trimming removed 4 bases at V and 10 bases at J, with 14 bases between. The CDR3 is 12 residues long. The CDR3 loop reads CASSRGGYAAFF. The CDR3 bases are TGCGCCAGCAGCAGGGGAGGTTACGCAGCTTTCTTT. Full variable domain (outside the CDR3, taken from reference TRBV5-1 and TRBJ1-1): KAGVTQTPRYLIKTRGQQVTLSCSPISGHRSVSWYQQTPGQGLQFLFEYFSETQRNKGNFPGRFSGRQFSNSRSEMNVSTLELGDSALYLCASSRGGYAAFFGQGTRLTVV.

This clonotype was counted a few times. This sequence joins TRBV7-2 and TRBJ1-1; 9 positions agree with TRBD1. V lost 4 bases and J lost 1; bases outside the gene matches: 4. The germline V gene encodes CDR1 SGHTA and CDR2 FQGNSA. The CDR3 runs to 15 residues. In DNA form, the CDR3 reads TGTGCCAGCAGCTGGACAGGGGCTACGAACACTGAAGCTTTCTTT. This sequence encodes CASSWTGATNTEAFF. The variable domain in full, completed from reference TRBV7-2 and TRBJ1-1, reads GAGVSQSPSNKVTEKGKDVELRCDPISGHTALYWYRQSLGQGLEFLIYFQGNSAPDKSGLPSDRFSAERTGGSVSTLTIQRTQQEDSAVYLCASSWTGATNTEAFFGQGTRLTVV.

The J gene is TRBJ2-5, the V gene TRBV12-3 or TRBV12-4; 10 positions match TRBD2. After removal of 6 bases from V and 1 base from J, the junction contained 5 bases not matched to a gene. The CDR3 contains 15 residues. The CDR3 loop is CASSKLAGPQETQYF. As DNA, the CDR3 is TGTGCCAGCAGCAAACTAGCGGGACCCCAAGAGACCCAGTACTTC.

This sequence joins TRBV20-1 and TRBJ2-7; 11 nucleotides line up with TRBD2. This CDR3 is built from 13 residues. Germline CDR1 DFQATT, CDR2 SNEGSKA (reference sequence). Trimming took 5 bases from V and 4 from J; bases not matched to a gene: 4. The CDR3 DNA follows: TGCAGTGCTCCGACTAGCGGGGTGTACGAGCAGTACTTC. This gives the protein CSAPTSGVYEQYF.

This rearrangement joins TRBV7-9 to TRBJ2-3; no firm D call. CDR3 size: 12 residues. V was pared by 8 bases and J by 0 bases, with 6 bases between. Germline CDR1 SEHNR, CDR2 FQNEAQ (reference sequence). The CDR3 is CASDGSTDTQYF. The CDR3 DNA is TGTGCCAGCGACGGTAGCACAGATACGCAGTATTTT.

This chain uses TRBV5-1 with TRBJ1-1; 9 bases align to TRBD1. The V and J ends lost 3 bases and 6 bases, in that order; junction bases with no gene match: 6. The CDR3 covers 14 residues. Looked up from germline, CDR1 is SGHRS and CDR2 is YFSETQ. The CDR3 DNA follows: TGCGCCAGCAGCTGGGGGACAGGGCTGGCTGAAGCTTTCTTT. It specifies CASSWGTGLAEAFF.

This clonotype was observed a few times. The V gene is TRBV9, the J gene TRBJ1-6; D unresolved. CDR3 size: 15 residues. The V end was cut by 4 bases, the J end by 7 bases, with 15 bases between. Germline lookup yields CDR1 SGDLS and CDR2 YYNGEE. In DNA, the CDR3 is TGTGCCAGCAGCCCCCGGACGAGCCTAAATTCACCCCTCCACTTT. Its protein is CASSPRTSLNSPLHF.

A note on this clonotype: A read error may produce the germline difference seen at one junction end. The V and J genes are TRBV20-1 and TRBJ2-7, with 11 bases matching TRBD2. The CDR3 runs to 15 residues. Germline V gene lookup returns CDR1 DFQATT and CDR2 SNEGSKA (reference sequence). The CDR3, as DNA: TGCAGTGCCAGAGCTAGCGGGGGGTCGCGCTACGAGCAGTACTTC. Its translation is CSARASGGSRYEQYF.

This chain uses TRBV10-3 with TRBJ2-7; a weak D match, TRBD1 (6 bases). Germline-derived CDR1 and CDR2 are ENHRY and SYGVKD. There are 13 residues in the CDR3. V lost 0 bases to trimming and J lost 9 bases, with 12 bases between them. CDR3 loop: CAISESNRDGQYF. In DNA, the CDR3 is TGTGCCATCAGTGAGTCGAACAGGGATGGGCAGTACTTC.

This chain joins TRBV6-5 and TRBJ2-4; D gene ambiguous. The length of the CDR3 is 13 residues. Trimming shortened V by 4 bases and J by 8 bases, and 12 bases separated the two germline ends. The germline V gene encodes CDR1 MNHEY and CDR2 SVGAGI. CDR3 nucleotide sequence: TGTGCCAGCAGTTCCCTTGCGTGGGACATTCAGTACTTC. It is translated as CASSSLAWDIQYF.

The chain couples TRBV24-1 to TRBJ2-7, with TRBD2 matching over 13 bases. Trimming cost V 4 bases and J 4 bases; bases outside gene matches: 18. The germline V gene has CDR1 KGHDR and CDR2 SFDVKD. CDR3 length: 20 residues. CDR3 nucleotide sequence: TGTGCCACCAGTGACCTAGGACTAGCGGGGGCCCACGGACCCAGATACGAGCAGTACTTC. Translated: CATSDLGLAGAHGPRYEQYF.

This clonotype was observed a few times. The rearrangement uses TRBV5-5 and TRBJ2-4; tentative D call: TRBD2 (6 bases). Trimming cost V 0 bases and J 5 bases, with 12 bases left between them. CDR3 length equals 15 residues. The germline gives CDR1 SGHKS, CDR2 YYEKEE (reference sequence). CDR3 region: CASSLGRRGENIQYF. In DNA, the CDR3 is TGTGCCAGCAGCTTGGGGCGGCGGGGCGAAAACATTCAGTACTTC.

V usage is TRBV13 and J usage is TRBJ2-3; 7 nucleotides line up with TRBD1. The CDR3 is made up of 14 amino acids. The V gene end was trimmed by 5 bases and the J gene end by 1 base; junction bases not matched to a gene: 3. Germline values: CDR1 PRHDT, CDR2 FYEKMQ (reference sequence). This CDR3 is CASSTGQGTDTQYF. The CDR3 coding sequence is TGTGCCAGCAGCACAGGACAGGGCACAGATACGCAGTATTTT. Looking up the rest from reference TRBV13 and TRBJ2-3 gives the full variable domain: AAGVIQSPRHLIKEKRETATLKCYPIPRHDTVYWYQQGPGQDPQFLISFYEKMQSDKGSIPDRFSAQQFSDYHSELNMSSLELGDSALYFCASSTGQGTDTQYFGPGTRLTVL.